The table lists the clone carrying this T cell receptor beta chain with many counts. What it binds is not known. Each CDR3 protein gets one entry after TCRdb re-called the PCR reads with MiXCR. The data hold under 600,000 distinct CDR3 sequences, with 20% to 25% observed a single time. This specimen belongs to a study of molecular identifiers for immune sequencing clone quantification. Points from the study as a whole: The study found clones above 20 RNA copies held over 98% of effector molecules and under 1% in naive cells. Underestimation of highly expanded clone sizes could arise where identical TCR molecules share a barcode.

Sorting isolated naive CD8 T cells as CD8+CD4-CCR7+CD45RA+ events. The receptor was derived from a human donor in good health. Some libraries in this study had Jurkat cell RNA spiked in. The source material was naive CD8+ T cells from blood, with Jurkat cell RNA spiked in. Subset indicated: FACS-sorted CD8+CD4-CCR7+CD45RA+ naive T cells.

The CDR3 protein is CASSLGYGTEAEAFF. CDR3 DNA sequence: TGTGCCAGCAGTTTAGGTTACGGAACCGAGGCTGAAGCTTTCTTT. The V gene is TRBV28, the J gene TRBJ1-1; D uncertain. Germline loops: CDR1 MDHEN, CDR2 SYDVKM. V lost 2 bases and J 6 bases, leaving 16 bases between the germline ends. CDR3 length: 15 amino acids. The full variable domain, with the rest looked up from reference TRBV28 and TRBJ1-1, is DVKVTQSSRYLVKRTGEKVFLECVQDMDHENMFWYRQDPGLGLRLIYFSYDVKMKEKGDIPEGYSVSREKKERFSLILESASTNQTSMYLCASSLGYGTEAEAFFGQGTRLTVV.